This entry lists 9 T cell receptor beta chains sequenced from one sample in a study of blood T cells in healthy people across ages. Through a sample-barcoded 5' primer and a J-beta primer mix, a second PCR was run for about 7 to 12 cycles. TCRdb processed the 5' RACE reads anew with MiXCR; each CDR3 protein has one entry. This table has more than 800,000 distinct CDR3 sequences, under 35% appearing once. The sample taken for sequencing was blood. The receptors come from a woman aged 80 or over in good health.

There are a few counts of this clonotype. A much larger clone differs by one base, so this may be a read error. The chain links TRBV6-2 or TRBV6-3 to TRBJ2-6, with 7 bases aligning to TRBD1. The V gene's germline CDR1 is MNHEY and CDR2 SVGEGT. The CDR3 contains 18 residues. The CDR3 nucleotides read TGTGCCAGCAGAAGGCGCGACAGGGCCTCTTCTGGGGCCAACGTCCGGACTTTC. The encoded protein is CASRRRDRASSGANVRTF.

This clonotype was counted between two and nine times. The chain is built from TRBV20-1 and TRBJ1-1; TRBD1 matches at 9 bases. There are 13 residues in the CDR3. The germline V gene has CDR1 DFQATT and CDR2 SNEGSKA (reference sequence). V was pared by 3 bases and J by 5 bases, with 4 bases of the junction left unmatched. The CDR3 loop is CSASRDRVTEAFF. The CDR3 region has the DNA TGCAGTGCTAGCCGGGACAGGGTTACTGAAGCTTTCTTT.

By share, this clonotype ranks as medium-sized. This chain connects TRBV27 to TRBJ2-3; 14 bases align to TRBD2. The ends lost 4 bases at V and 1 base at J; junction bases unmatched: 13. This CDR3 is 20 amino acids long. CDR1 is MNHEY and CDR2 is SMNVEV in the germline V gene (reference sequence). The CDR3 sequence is CASSSRTRLAGGRGTDTQYF. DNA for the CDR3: TGTGCCAGCAGTTCTAGAACCCGACTAGCGGGGGGGCGGGGCACAGATACGCAGTATTTT.

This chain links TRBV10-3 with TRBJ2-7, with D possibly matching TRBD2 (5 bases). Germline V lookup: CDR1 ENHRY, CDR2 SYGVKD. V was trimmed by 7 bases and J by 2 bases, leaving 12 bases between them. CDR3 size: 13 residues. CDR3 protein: CAITSGVTYEQYF. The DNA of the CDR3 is TGTGCCATCACTTCCGGGGTAACCTACGAGCAGTACTTC.

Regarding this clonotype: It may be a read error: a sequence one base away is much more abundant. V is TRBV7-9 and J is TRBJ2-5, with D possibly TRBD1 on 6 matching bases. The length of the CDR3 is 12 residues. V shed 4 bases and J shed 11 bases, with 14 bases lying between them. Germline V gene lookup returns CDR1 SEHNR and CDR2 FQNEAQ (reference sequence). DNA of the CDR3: TGTGCCAGCAGCTCCGGGGACAATGAGCAGTACTTC. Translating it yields CASSSGDNEQYF.

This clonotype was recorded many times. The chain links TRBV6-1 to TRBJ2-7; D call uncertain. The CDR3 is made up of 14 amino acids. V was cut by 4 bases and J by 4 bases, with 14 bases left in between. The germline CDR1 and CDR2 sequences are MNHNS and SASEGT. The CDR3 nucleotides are TGTGCCAGCAGTGCGGATCACGGGCTTTACGAGCAGTACTTC. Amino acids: CASSADHGLYEQYF.

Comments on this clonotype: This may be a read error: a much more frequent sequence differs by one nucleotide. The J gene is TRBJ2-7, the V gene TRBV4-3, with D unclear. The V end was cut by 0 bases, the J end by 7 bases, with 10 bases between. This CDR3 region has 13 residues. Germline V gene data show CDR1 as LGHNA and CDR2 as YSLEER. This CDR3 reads CASSQERYNEQYF. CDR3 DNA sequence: TGCGCCAGCAGCCAAGAACGGTACAATGAGCAGTACTTC.

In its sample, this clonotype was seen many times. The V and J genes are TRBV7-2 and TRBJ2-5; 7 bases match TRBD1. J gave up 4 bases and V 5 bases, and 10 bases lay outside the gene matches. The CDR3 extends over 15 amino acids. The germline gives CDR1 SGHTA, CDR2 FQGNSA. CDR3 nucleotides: TGTGCCAGCAGCCCCGGGACAGTCTCTGGAGAGACCCAGTACTTC. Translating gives CASSPGTVSGETQYF.

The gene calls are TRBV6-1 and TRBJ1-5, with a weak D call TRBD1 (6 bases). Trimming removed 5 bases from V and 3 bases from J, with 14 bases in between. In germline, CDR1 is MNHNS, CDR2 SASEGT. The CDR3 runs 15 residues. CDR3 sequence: CASSKQGRNNQPQHF. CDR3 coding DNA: TGTGCCAGCAGTAAACAGGGACGGAACAATCAGCCCCAGCATTTT.